These 13 T cell receptor beta chains came from one sample sequenced in a study of tissue T cells after allogeneic stem cell transplantation. Assay used: immunoSEQ multiplex PCR; TCRdb lists only in-frame clones, some missing. The sample includes around 50,000 clones, approximately 70% of them seen just once. Sequenced input: sorted cells pooled from one or two spleens. Every receptor here comes from a pool of C57BL/6 mice in good health.

For this clone: Here the gene names and germline are mouse. Read sequence stops 1 residue before the CDR3 end, and the germline J gene provides the missing end. The chain recombines TRBV14 with TRBJ2-1; D is undetermined. Germline V gene sequence: CDR1 SGHDT, CDR2 FRDEAV. Deletions cut 5 bases from V and 1 base from J, with 10 bases between. There are 14 residues in the CDR3. The CDR3 protein is CASSPGINYAEQFF. Partial CDR3 DNA: TGTGCCAGCAGCCCCGGGATCAACTATGCTGAGCAGTTC. Combining the CDR3 with reference TRBV14 and TRBJ2-1 gives the whole variable domain EAGVTQSPRYAVLQEGQAVSFWCDPISGHDTLYWYQQPRDQGPQLLVYFRDEAVIDNSQLPSDRFSAVRPKGTNSTLKIQSAKQGDTATYLCASSPGINYAEQFFGPGTRLTVL.

Notes on this clone: Any gene name here is a mouse gene name. Read data end 1 residue before the CDR3 end; the end is taken from the germline J gene. The chain carries TRBV31 and TRBJ1-4; unclear D gene. This CDR3 has 12 residues. Germline CDR1 GKSSPN, CDR2 SITVG. V was cut by 1 base and J by 6 bases, with 6 bases left in between. The CDR3 sequence is CAWSPGDERLFF. The DNA read from the CDR3 is TGTGCCTGGAGTCCTGGTGACGAAAGATTATTT.

This clone was observed a few times. Gene names denote mouse genes. The read comes to an end 1 residue before the CDR3 does, leaving the germline J gene to fill in the end. This chain uses TRBV5 with TRBJ1-5; the match to TRBD1 covers 7 bases. V shed 0 bases and J 6 bases; nucleotides not matched to a gene: 5. The germline gives CDR1 LGHNA, CDR2 YNLKQL (reference sequence). The CDR3 extends over 15 amino acids. The chain's CDR3 is CASSQETGVGQAPLF. The part of the CDR3 DNA that was read is TGTGCCAGCAGCCAAGAAACAGGGGTCGGCCAGGCTCCGCTT.

On this clone itself: Gene names are mouse gene names. With the read ending 1 residue before the CDR3 end, the germline J gene is used to fill in that end. The gene calls are TRBV19 and TRBJ2-5; D gene uncertain. In germline, CDR1 is FNHDT, CDR2 SITEND (reference sequence). The CDR3 sequence is 12 residues long. The V and J ends lost 0 bases and 6 bases respectively, with 5 bases between them. The sequenced CDR3 bases are TGTGCCAGCAGTATAGAAAGGGACACCCAGTAC. Translation gives CASSIERDTQY. The entire CDR3 protein is CASSIERDTQYF.

About this clone: Gene names denote mouse genes. The read gets to within 1 residue of the CDR3 end, and the germline J gene fills in the rest. The genes are TRBV3 and TRBJ1-1, with D possibly being TRBD1 (6 bases). V lost 5 bases and J 5 bases, leaving 9 bases between the germline ends. This CDR3 has 12 residues. From germline, CDR1 is SNHLY and CDR2 FYNGKV (reference sequence). CDR3 bases read: TGTGCCAGCAGCCCCGGGACAACAGAAGTCTTC. Protein product: CASSPGTTEVF. The full CDR3 reads CASSPGTTEVFF.

Details on this clone: All gene names here are mouse names. The CDR3 extends 1 residue past the end of the read, so its final part is completed from the germline J gene. The J gene is TRBJ1-3, the V gene TRBV29; TRBD1 might be the D (5 bases). The CDR3 has 10 amino acids. Germline V CDR1 and CDR2: MSHET, SYDVDS. V was clipped by 11 bases and J by 4 bases, with 6 bases between them. CDR3 amino acids: CAGGGNTLYF. The sequenced part of the CDR3 DNA is TGTGCTGGGGGGGGAAATACGCTCTAT.

Details on this clone: Genes here carry mouse names. The read terminates 1 residue before the CDR3 end, so the remaining end is supplied by the germline J gene. The chain carries TRBV3 and TRBJ2-5, with D possibly being TRBD1 (5 bases). Germline V gives CDR1 SNHLY, CDR2 FYNGKV (reference sequence). Trimming took 3 bases from V and 2 from J, leaving 9 bases between them. This CDR3 contains 14 residues. The CDR3 protein is CASSFQGGQDTQYF. The sequenced part of the CDR3 DNA is TGTGCCAGCAGCTTTCAGGGAGGCCAAGACACCCAGTAC.

About this clone itself: Mouse germline and gene names are used. Read data end 1 residue before the CDR3 end; the end is taken from the germline J gene. The sample carries other DNA sequences with the same CDR3. The genes are TRBV13-2 and TRBJ1-2; 10 bases are shared with TRBD1. CDR1 NNHNN and CDR2 SYGAGS come from the germline V gene (reference sequence). V was pared by 2 bases and J by 3 bases, with 1 base of the junction left unmatched. This CDR3 has 14 residues. CDR3 DNA (partial): TGTGCCAGCGGTGAAGGACAGGGGGACTCCGACTACACC. Residues: CASGEGQGDSDYT. The whole CDR3 sequence is CASGEGQGDSDYTF.

Concerning this clone itself: Germline and genes here are mouse. Coverage ceases 1 residue before the CDR3 finishes, and the germline J gene fills in the end. This rearrangement joins TRBV3 to TRBJ1-4; maybe TRBD1 (6 bases). Deletions cut 3 bases from V and 0 bases from J, with 11 bases between. Germline V gives CDR1 SNHLY, CDR2 FYNGKV (reference sequence). CDR3 length: 16 residues. CDR3 residues: CASSFKGTFSNERLFF. The sequenced part of the CDR3 DNA is TGTGCCAGCAGCTTTAAAGGGACATTTTCCAACGAAAGATTATTT.

As for this clone: Gene names are mouse gene names. The read halts 1 residue ahead of the CDR3 end, with the missing end drawn from the germline J gene. The rearrangement links TRBV31 to TRBJ1-4, with unresolved D. CDR1 and CDR2 (germline): GKSSPN, SITVG. The V gene lost 0 bases and the J gene lost 0 bases, with 5 bases spanning the gap. The CDR3 runs 14 residues. The sequenced CDR3 bases are TGTGCCTGGAGTCTAACAGTTTCCAACGAAAGATTATTT. Translated: CAWSLTVSNERLF. The entire CDR3 protein is CAWSLTVSNERLFF.

As regards this clone: The listed genes are named as in mouse. The sequenced fragment ends 1 residue before the CDR3 boundary, so the rest is inferred from the germline J gene. This sequence joins TRBV29 and TRBJ1-1; no clear D gene. Trimming stripped 3 bases from V and 5 bases from J, with 1 base between. The germline V gene has CDR1 MSHET and CDR2 SYDVDS. The CDR3 runs 10 residues. The chain's CDR3 is CASSFTEVFF. The DNA read from the CDR3 is TGTGCTAGCAGTTTTACAGAAGTCTTC.

About this clone itself: The germline and genes are mouse ones. The read terminates 1 residue before the CDR3 end, so the remaining end is supplied by the germline J gene. The V and J genes are TRBV5 and TRBJ2-1, with 13 bases aligning to TRBD2. CDR1 and CDR2 (germline): LGHNA, YNLKQL (reference sequence). The J segment lost 7 bases and the V segment lost 0 bases, leaving 6 bases of the junction unmatched. The CDR3 is made up of 17 amino acids. CDR3 DNA, as far as it was read: TGTGCCAGCAGCCAAGACCGGACTGGGGGGGCGAGGGCTGAGCAGTTC. Translated, it gives CASSQDRTGGARAEQF. The full CDR3 protein reads CASSQDRTGGARAEQFF.

For this clone: The gene names given are mouse names. The read finishes 1 residue shy of the CDR3 end, and the germline J gene is used to complete it. The rearrangement uses TRBV3 and TRBJ1-5; weak D call: TRBD1 (5 bases). The length of the CDR3 is 14 residues. Trimming pared 2 bases from V and 4 bases from J, leaving 9 bases between. Germline V lookup: CDR1 SNHLY, CDR2 FYNGKV (reference sequence). CDR3 loop: CASSLSGQNQAPLF. The part of the CDR3 DNA that was read is TGTGCCAGCAGCTTATCAGGACAAAACCAGGCTCCGCTT.